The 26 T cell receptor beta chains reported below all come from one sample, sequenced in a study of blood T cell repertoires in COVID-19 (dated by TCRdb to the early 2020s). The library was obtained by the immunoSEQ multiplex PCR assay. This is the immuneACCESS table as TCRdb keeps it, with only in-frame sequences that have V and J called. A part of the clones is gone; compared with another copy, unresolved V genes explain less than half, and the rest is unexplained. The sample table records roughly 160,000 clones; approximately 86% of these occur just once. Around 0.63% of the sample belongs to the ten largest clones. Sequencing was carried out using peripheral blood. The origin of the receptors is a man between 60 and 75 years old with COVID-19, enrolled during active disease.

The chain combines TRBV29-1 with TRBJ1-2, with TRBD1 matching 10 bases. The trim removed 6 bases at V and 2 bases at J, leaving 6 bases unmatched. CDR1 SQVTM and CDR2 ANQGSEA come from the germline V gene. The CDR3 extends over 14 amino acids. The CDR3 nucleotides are TGCAGCGTATCCATGGGACAGGGGAACTATGGCTACACCTTC. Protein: CSVSMGQGNYGYTF.

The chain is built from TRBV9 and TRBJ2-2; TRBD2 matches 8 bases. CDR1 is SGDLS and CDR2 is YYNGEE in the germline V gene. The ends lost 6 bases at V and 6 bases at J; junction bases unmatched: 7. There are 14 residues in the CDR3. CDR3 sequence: CASKSGSRAGELFF. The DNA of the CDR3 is TGTGCCAGCAAGAGCGGGAGTAGGGCCGGGGAGCTGTTTTTT.

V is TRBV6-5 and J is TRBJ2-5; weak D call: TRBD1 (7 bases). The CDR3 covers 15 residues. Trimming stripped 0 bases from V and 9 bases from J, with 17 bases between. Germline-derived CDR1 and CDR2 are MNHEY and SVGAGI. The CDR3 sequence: CASSYSSQGGMAQYF. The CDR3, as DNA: TGTGCCAGCAGTTACTCGAGTCAGGGGGGAATGGCCCAGTACTTC.

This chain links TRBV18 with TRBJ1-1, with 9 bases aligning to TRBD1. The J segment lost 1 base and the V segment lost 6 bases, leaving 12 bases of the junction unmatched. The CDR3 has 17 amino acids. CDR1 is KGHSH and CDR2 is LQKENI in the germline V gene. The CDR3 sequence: CASSPRGQGVGNTEAFF. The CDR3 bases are TGTGCCAGCTCCCCCCGGGGACAGGGAGTGGGGAACACTGAAGCTTTCTTT.

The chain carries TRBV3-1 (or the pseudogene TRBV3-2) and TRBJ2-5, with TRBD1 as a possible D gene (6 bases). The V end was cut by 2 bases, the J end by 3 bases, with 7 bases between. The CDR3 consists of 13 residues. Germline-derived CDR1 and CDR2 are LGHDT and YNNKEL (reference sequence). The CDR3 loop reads CASSQNREETQYF. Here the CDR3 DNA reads TGTGCCAGCAGCCAAAACAGGGAAGAGACCCAGTACTTC.

CDR3 nucleotide sequence: TGTGCCACCAGCAGAGAGCAGGGGGCGTTATATGGCTACACCTTC. It codes for CATSREQGALYGYTF. This sequence joins TRBV15 and TRBJ1-2; 8 bases agree with TRBD1. The CDR3 has 15 residues. The V and J ends lost 0 bases and 5 bases, in that order; junction bases with no gene match: 5. Germline CDR1 reads LNHNV; CDR2 reads YYDKDF (reference sequence).

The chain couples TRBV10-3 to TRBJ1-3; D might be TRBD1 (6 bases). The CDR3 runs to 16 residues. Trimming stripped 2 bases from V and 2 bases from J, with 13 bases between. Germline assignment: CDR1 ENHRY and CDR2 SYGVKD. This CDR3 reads CAISEGDGGPGNTIYF. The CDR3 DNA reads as TGTGCCATCAGTGAGGGGGACGGGGGGCCTGGAAACACCATATATTTT.

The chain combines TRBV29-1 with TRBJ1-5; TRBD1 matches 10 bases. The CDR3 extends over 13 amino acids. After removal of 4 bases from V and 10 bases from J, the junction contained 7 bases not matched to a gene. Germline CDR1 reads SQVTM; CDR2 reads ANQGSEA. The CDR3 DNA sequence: TGCAGCGTTGGCGGGACAGGGGCCCAACCCCAGCATTTT. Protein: CSVGGTGAQPQHF.

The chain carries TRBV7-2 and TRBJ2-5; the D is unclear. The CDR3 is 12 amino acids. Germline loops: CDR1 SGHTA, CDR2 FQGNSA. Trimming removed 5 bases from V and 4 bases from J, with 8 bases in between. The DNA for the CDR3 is TGTGCCAGCAGCAAATACGGAGAGACCCAGTACTTC. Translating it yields CASSKYGETQYF.

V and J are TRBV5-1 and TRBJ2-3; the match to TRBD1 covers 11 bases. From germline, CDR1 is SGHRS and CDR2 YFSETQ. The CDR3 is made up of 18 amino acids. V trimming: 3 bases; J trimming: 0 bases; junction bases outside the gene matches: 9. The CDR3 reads CASSSGTGGRFSTDTQYF. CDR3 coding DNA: TGCGCCAGCAGCTCCGGGACAGGGGGTCGATTTAGCACAGATACGCAGTATTTT.

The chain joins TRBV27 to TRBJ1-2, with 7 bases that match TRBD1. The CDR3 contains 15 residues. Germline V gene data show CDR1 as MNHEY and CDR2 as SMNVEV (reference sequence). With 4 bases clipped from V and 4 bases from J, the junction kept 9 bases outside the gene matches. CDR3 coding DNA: TGTGCCAGCAGTTCCCCACAGGGGTCCGCCTATGGCTACACCTTC. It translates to CASSSPQGSAYGYTF.

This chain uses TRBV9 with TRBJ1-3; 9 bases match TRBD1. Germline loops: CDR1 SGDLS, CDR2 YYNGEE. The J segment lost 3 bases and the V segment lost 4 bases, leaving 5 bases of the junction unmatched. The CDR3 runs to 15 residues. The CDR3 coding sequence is TGTGCCAGCAGCACCATGACAGGGGGTGGAAACACCATATATTTT. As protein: CASSTMTGGGNTIYF. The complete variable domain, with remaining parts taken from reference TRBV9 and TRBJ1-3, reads DSGVTQTPKHLITATGQRVTLRCSPRSGDLSVYWYQQSLDQGLQFLIQYYNGEERAKGNILERFSAQQFPDLHSELNLSSLELGDSALYFCASSTMTGGGNTIYFGEGSWLTVV.

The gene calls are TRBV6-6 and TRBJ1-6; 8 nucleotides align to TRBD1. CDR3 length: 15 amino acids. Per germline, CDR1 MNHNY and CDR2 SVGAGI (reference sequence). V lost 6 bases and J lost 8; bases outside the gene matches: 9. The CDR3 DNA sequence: TGTGCCAGCAGACGGGGTAGGGACAGGTATTCACCCCTCCACTTT. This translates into CASRRGRDRYSPLHF.

As DNA, the CDR3 is TGTGCCAGCAGCTTAACGGGGGACTCTGGGGCCAACGTCCTGACTTTC. Its protein is CASSLTGDSGANVLTF. This chain connects TRBV11-1 to TRBJ2-6; a possible D gene is TRBD2 (6 bases). The germline V gene has CDR1 SGHAT and CDR2 FQDESV (reference sequence). Deletions cut 2 bases from V and 0 bases from J, with 8 bases between. The CDR3 length is 16 residues.

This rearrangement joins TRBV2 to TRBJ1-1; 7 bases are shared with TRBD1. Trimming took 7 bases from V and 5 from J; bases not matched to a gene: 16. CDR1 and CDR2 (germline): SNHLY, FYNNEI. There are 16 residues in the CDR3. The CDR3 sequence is CASIKRGGGKGTEAFF. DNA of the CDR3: TGTGCCAGCATTAAACGAGGGGGCGGGAAAGGGACTGAAGCTTTCTTT.

The CDR3 bases are TGTGCCAGCAGTGACTTAGCTAGCGGGAGGGCCATTGAGCAGTTCTTC. Translated: CASSDLASGRAIEQFF. The chain employs TRBV6-1 and TRBJ2-1; TRBD2 matches at 12 bases. V was clipped by 3 bases and J by 9 bases; unmatched bases: 9. Germline V gene sequence: CDR1 MNHNS, CDR2 SASEGT. The CDR3 runs to 16 residues.

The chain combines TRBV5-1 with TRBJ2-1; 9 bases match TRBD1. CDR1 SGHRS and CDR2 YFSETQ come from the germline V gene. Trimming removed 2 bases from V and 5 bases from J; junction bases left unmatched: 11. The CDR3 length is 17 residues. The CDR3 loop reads CASSLTTGTGPNNEQFF. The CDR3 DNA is TGCGCCAGCAGCTTAACTACCGGGACAGGGCCCAACAATGAGCAGTTCTTC.

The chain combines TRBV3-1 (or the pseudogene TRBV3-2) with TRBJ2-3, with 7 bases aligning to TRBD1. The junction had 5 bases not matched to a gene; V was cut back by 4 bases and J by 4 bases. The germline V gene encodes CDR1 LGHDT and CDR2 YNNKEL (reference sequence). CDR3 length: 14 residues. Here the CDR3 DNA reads TGTGCCAGCAGCCTCGGGACAGCATCAGATACGCAGTATTTT. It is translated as CASSLGTASDTQYF.

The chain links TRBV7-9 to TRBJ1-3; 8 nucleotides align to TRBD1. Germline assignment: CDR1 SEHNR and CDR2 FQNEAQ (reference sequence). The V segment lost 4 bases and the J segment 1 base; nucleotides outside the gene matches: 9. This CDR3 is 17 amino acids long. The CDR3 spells CASSSGGQEKSGNTIYF. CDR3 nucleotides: TGTGCCAGCAGCTCCGGGGGACAGGAGAAATCTGGAAACACCATATATTTT.

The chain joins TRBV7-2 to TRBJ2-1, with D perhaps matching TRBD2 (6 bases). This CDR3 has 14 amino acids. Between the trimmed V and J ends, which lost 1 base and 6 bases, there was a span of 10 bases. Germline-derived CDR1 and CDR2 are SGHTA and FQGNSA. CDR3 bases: TGTGCCAGCAGCTTAGATAGCGGCCCCAATGAGCAGTTCTTC. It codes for CASSLDSGPNEQFF. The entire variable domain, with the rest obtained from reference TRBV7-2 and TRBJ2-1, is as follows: GAGVSQSPSNKVTEKGKDVELRCDPISGHTALYWYRQSLGQGLEFLIYFQGNSAPDKSGLPSDRFSAERTGGSVSTLTIQRTQQEDSAVYLCASSLDSGPNEQFFGPGTRLTVL.

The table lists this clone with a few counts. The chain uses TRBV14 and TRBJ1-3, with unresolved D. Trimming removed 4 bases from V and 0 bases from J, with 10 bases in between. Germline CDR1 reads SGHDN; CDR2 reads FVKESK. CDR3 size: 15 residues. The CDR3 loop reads CASSPSGNSGNTIYF. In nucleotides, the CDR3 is TGTGCCAGCAGCCCGTCGGGGAACTCTGGAAACACCATATATTTT.

CDR3 nucleotides: TGTGCCAGTACCGGGACTAGCGGGAGGTACACCGGGGAGCTGTTTTTT. As protein: CASTGTSGRYTGELFF. This chain joins TRBV19 and TRBJ2-2; 15 positions agree with TRBD2. The CDR3 sequence is 16 residues long. Germline loops: CDR1 LNHDA, CDR2 SQIVND (reference sequence). The J segment lost 3 bases and the V segment lost 7 bases, leaving 3 bases of the junction unmatched.

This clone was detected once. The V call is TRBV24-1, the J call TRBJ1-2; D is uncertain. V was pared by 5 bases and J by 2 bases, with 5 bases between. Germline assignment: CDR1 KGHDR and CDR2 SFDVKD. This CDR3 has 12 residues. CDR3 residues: CATSVANYGYTF. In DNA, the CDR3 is TGTGCCACCAGTGTAGCGAACTATGGCTACACCTTC.

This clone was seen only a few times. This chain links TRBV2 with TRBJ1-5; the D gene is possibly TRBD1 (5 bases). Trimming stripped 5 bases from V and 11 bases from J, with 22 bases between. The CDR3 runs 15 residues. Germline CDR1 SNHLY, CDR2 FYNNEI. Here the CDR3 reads CASSLGGVSTGAQHF. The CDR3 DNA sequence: TGTGCCAGCAGTCTTGGGGGGGTCTCCACGGGGGCCCAGCATTTT.

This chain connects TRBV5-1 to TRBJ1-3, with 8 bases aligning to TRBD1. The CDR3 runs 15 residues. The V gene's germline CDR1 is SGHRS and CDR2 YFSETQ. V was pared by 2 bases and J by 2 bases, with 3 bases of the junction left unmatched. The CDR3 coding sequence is TGCGCCAGCAGCTTAACGACAGGGGCTGGAAACACCATATATTTT. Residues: CASSLTTGAGNTIYF.

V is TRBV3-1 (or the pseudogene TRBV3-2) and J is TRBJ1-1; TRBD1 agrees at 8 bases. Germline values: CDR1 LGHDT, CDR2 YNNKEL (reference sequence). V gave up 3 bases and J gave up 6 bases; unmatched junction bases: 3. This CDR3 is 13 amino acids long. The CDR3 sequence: CASSHLQGAEAFF. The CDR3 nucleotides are TGTGCCAGCAGCCACCTACAGGGGGCTGAAGCTTTCTTT.